This TCR beta chain was obtained from a study of graft-versus-host responses after intestinal transplantation. Findings and limits, study-wide: Elevated graft-versus-host to host-versus-graft clonal ratios in allografts were recorded for patients with graft-donor T cell macrochimerism. Recipient marrow harbored GvH clones, some of which surfaced first in ileum or blood.

This table comes from immunoSEQ multiplex PCR, and its TCRdb copy is limited to in-frame clones, with some not included. The repertoire holds some 92,000 clones, with 92% as singletons. In regard to this clone: Its antigen is as yet unknown.

Here the sequenced sample was unstimulated CD4+ T cells sorted from spleen or lymph node cells, taken before intestinal transplant. The clonotype originates from a human donor who received an intestinal transplant.

As DNA, the CDR3 is TGTGCCAGCCTCCCCGCCGCACTGGCCGACAATGAGCAGTTCTTC. Translated: CASLPAALADNEQFF. V gene TRBV18 combines with J gene TRBJ2-1; D remains ambiguous. Trimming removed 8 bases from V and 5 bases from J, with 19 bases in between. The CDR3 is made up of 15 amino acids. Germline-derived CDR1 and CDR2 are KGHSH and LQKENI.